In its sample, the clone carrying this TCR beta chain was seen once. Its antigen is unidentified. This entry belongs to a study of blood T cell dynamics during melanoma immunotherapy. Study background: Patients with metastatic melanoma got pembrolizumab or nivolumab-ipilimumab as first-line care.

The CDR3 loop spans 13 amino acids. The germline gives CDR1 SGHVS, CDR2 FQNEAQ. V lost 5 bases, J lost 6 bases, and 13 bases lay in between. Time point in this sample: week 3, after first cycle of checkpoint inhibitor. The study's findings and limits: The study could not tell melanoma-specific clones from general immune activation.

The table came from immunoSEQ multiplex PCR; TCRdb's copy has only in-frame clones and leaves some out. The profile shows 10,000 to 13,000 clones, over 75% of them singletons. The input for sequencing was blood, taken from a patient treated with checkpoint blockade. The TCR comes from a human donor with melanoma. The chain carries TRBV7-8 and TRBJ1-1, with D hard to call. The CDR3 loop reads CASSTISQSEAFF. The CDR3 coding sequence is TGTGCCAGCAGCACTATCTCGCAATCTGAAGCTTTCTTT. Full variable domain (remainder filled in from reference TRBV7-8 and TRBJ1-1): GAGVSQSPRYKVAKRGQDVALRCDPISGHVSLFWYQQALGQGPEFLTYFQNEAQLDKSGLPSDRFFAERPEGSVSTLKIQRTQQEDSAVYLCASSTISQSEAFFGQGTRLTVV.